Following are 3 T cell receptor beta chains from one sample sequenced in a study of T cells in Graves' hyperthyroidism and ophthalmopathy. Amplification targeted TCR beta CDR3 regions from RNA transcripts. The primer set for the first-round RT-PCR of the TCR CDR3 was HTBI. TCRdb itself ran the multiplex PCR reads through MiXCR, one entry per CDR3 protein. This table has some 490,000 distinct CDR3 sequences, 22% appearing once. The sample taken for sequencing was blood. These receptors were obtained from a woman in her 70s with Graves' ophthalmopathy.

In its sample, this clonotype was seen many times. The genes are TRBV11-2 and TRBJ2-7, with 8 bases fitting TRBD2. This CDR3 is 14 amino acids long. J lost 4 bases, V lost 3 bases, and 5 bases had no gene match. Per germline, CDR1 SGHAT and CDR2 FQNNGV. The CDR3 sequence: CASSFGRGGYEQYF. The CDR3 DNA sequence: TGTGCCAGCAGCTTCGGCCGGGGGGGATACGAGCAGTACTTC.

The sample holds a few counts of this clonotype. The V call is TRBV5-5, the J call TRBJ2-2, with D unclear. Trimming cost V 0 bases and J 1 base, with 4 bases left between them. The CDR3 consists of 14 residues. Germline CDR1 is SGHKS and CDR2 is YYEKEE (reference sequence). The CDR3 DNA sequence: TGTGCCAGCAGCTTGGCCCTGAACACCGGGGAGCTGTTTTTT. It translates to CASSLALNTGELFF.

Ten or more counts support this clonotype. The rearrangement links TRBV7-2 to TRBJ1-1, with D perhaps matching TRBD1 (5 bases). Germline lookup yields CDR1 SGHTA and CDR2 FQGNSA. CDR3 size: 17 residues. V was pared by 0 bases and J by 4 bases, with 18 bases between. The CDR3 region is CASSLASRGVLGTEAFF. CDR3 sequence (DNA): TGTGCCAGCAGCTTAGCGAGTAGGGGTGTCCTCGGCACTGAAGCTTTCTTT.